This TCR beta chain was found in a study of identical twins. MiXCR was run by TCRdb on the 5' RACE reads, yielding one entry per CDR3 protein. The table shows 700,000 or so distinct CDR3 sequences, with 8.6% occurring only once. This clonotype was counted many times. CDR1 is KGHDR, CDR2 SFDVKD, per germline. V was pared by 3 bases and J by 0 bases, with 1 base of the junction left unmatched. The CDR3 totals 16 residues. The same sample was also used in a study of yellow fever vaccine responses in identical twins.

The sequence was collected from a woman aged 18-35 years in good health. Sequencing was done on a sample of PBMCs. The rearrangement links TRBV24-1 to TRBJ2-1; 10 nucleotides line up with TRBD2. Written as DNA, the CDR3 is TGTGCCACCAGTGATGCTAGCGGGAGCTCCTACAATGAGCAGTTCTTC. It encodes CATSDASGSSYNEQFF.